This entry concerns a single T cell receptor (beta chain). Its cognate antigen is unknown. This sample's time point: blood 2 weeks post-SBRT. Documented treatment: 15 Gy SBRT to primary tumor, nephrectomy 4 weeks later. These data originate in a study of radiation and T cells in renal cell carcinoma. The study, taken as a whole, reports: No pretreatment tumor biopsies were available for baseline clonotypes.

Germline CDR1 and CDR2: SGHRS and YFSETQ. The CDR3 covers 16 residues. After removal of 4 bases from V and 0 bases from J, the junction contained 7 bases not matched to a gene. Profiling relied on immunoSEQ multiplex PCR, and the TCRdb table lists in-frame clones only, not all of them. The table includes roughly 120,000 clones, approximately 75% detected once. The sequencing used blood, collected from a patient whose treatment included radiotherapy and nephrectomy. The clonotype was recovered from a woman in her sixties with renal cell carcinoma. The rearrangement uses TRBV5-1 and TRBJ1-3; 7 positions agree with TRBD1. The CDR3 DNA follows: TGCGCCAGCAGCATGACAGGGACATCCTCTGGAAACACCATATATTTT. This gives the protein CASSMTGTSSGNTIYF.